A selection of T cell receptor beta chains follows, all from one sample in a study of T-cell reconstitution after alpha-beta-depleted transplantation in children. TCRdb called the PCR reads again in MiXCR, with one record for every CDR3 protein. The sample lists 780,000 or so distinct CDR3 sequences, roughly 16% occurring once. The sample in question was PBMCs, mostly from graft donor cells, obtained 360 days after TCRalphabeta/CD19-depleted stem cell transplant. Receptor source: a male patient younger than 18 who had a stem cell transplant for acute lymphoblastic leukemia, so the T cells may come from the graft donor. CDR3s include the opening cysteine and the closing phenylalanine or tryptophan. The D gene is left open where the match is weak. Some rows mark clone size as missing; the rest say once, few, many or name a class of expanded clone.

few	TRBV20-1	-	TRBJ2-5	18	CSAPPHLGIRGLQETQYF	TGCAGTGCTCCTCCCCACCTAGGTATCCGGGGGCTTCAAGAGACCCAGTACTTC
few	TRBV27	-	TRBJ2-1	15	CASRSGTSNYNEQFF	TGTGCCAGCAGGTCCGGGACTTCCAACTACAATGAGCAGTTCTTC
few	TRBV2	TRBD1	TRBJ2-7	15	CASQYRDRDLYEQYF	TGTGCCAGCCAATACCGGGACAGGGACCTTTACGAGCAGTACTTC
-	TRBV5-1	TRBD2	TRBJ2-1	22	CASSLDPFGPGTSGMGFNEQFF	TGCGCCAGCAGCTTGGATCCGTTCGGTCCCGGGACTAGCGGAATGGGGTTCAATGAGCAGTTCTTC
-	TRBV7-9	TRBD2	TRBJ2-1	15	CASSLPAGEWHEQFF	TGTGCCAGCAGCTTACCGGCGGGAGAGTGGCATGAGCAGTTCTTC
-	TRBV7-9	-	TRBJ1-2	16	CASSLSLGVTNDGYTF	TGTGCCAGCAGCTTAAGCTTGGGCGTAACGAACGATGGCTACACCTTC
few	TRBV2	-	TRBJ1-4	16	CASSEETEVRDEKLFF	TGTGCCAGCAGTGAAGAGACAGAAGTGCGCGATGAAAAACTGTTTTTT
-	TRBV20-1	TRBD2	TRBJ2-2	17	CSARPLAGGLPTGELFF	TGCAGTGCTAGGCCCCTAGCGGGAGGACTACCCACCGGGGAGCTGTTTTTT
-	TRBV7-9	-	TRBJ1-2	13	CASSYGTSYGYTF	TGTGCCAGCAGCTACGGGACATCCTATGGCTACACCTTC
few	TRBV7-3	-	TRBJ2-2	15	CASSLSRPNTGELFF	TGTGCCAGCAGCTTAAGTCGGCCGAACACCGGGGAGCTGTTTTTT
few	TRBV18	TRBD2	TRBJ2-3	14	CASSPRAGEDTQYF	TGTGCCAGCTCACCACGTGCGGGAGAAGATACGCAGTATTTT
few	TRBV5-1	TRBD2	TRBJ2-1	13	CASSPLAINEQFF	TGCGCCAGCAGCCCACTAGCGATTAATGAGCAGTTCTTC
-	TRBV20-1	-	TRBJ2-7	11	CSATDLREQYF	TGCAGTGCCACTGACCTCCGCGAGCAGTACTTC
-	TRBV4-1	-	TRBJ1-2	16	CASRPTARQQTYGYTF	TGCGCCAGCAGACCGACTGCTCGACAGCAAACCTATGGCTACACCTTC
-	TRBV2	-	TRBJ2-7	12	CASTWDIYEQYF	TGTGCCAGCACTTGGGACATCTACGAGCAGTACTTC
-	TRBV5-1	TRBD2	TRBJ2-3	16	CASSLAARGSTDTQYF	TGCGCCAGCAGCTTGGCCGCGCGGGGGAGCACAGATACGCAGTATTTT
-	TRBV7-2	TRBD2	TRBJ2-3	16	CASSLAALAGADTQYF	TGTGCCAGCAGCTTAGCGGCTCTAGCGGGAGCAGATACGCAGTATTTT
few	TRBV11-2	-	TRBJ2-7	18	CASSQYPPGGSRLDEQYF	TGTGCCAGCAGCCAATACCCACCAGGGGGGAGTAGGTTGGACGAGCAGTACTTC
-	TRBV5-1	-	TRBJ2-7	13	CASRLNGAYEQYF	TGCGCCAGCAGGTTAAACGGTGCCTACGAGCAGTACTTC
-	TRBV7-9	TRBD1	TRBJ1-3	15	CASSTGVQYGNTIYF	TGTGCCAGCAGTACAGGGGTACAATATGGAAACACCATATATTTT
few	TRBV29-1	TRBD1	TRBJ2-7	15	CSVAEGTGAPYEQYF	TGCAGCGTCGCAGAGGGGACAGGGGCCCCCTACGAGCAGTACTTC
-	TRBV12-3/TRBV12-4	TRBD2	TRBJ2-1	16	CASSFGLAGVKNEQFF	TGTGCCAGCAGTTTCGGACTAGCGGGAGTAAAGAATGAGCAGTTCTTC
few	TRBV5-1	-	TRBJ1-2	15	CASSITTGFFGGYTF	TGCGCCAGCAGCATAACCACAGGGTTTTTCGGTGGCTACACCTTC
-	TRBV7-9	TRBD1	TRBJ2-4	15	CASSWATTGANIQYF	TGTGCCAGCAGCTGGGCCACGACAGGGGCAAACATTCAGTACTTC
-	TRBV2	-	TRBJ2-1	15	CASSDRDSSLEEQFF	TGTGCCAGCAGTGATAGGGACTCCTCGTTGGAGGAGCAGTTCTTC
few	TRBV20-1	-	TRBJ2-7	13	CSARDSFSYEQYF	TGCAGTGCTAGGGACAGTTTCTCCTACGAGCAGTACTTC